The 3 T cell receptor beta chains reported below all come from one sample, sequenced in a study of CD8 T cells in ankylosing spondylitis. In TCRdb, the 5' RACE reads were re-called with MiXCR into one record per CDR3 protein. The top ten clones hold approximately 13% of a sample with roughly 100,000 distinct CDR3 sequences, 24% of them seen once. The sequencing input was synovial fluid, either unsorted or a sorted T cell fraction (not recorded which). These receptors all stem from a male donor with ankylosing spondylitis.

This clonotype appeared a few times. This chain links TRBV5-1 with TRBJ2-1; 8 nucleotides match TRBD2. V shed 5 bases, J shed 0 bases, and the junction held 10 bases outside the gene matches. Germline V gene sequence: CDR1 SGHRS, CDR2 YFSETQ. The CDR3 length is 17 residues. The CDR3 bases are TGCGCCAGCAGAGGAAGTAGCGGGATGAGCTCCTACAATGAGCAGTTCTTC. It yields the protein CASRGSSGMSSYNEQFF.

This clonotype has just a few counts. The genes are TRBV20-1 and TRBJ1-1; D is uncertain. CDR3 length: 15 residues. The V gene lost 2 bases and the J gene lost 1 base, with 14 bases spanning the gap. Germline CDR1 reads DFQATT; CDR2 reads SNEGSKA (reference sequence). The CDR3 protein is CSARPAGRPNTEAFF. The CDR3 DNA sequence: TGCAGTGCTAGACCCGCCGGACGGCCGAACACTGAAGCTTTCTTT.

This chain links TRBV18 with TRBJ1-4, with no clear D. Germline V gene sequence: CDR1 KGHSH, CDR2 LQKENI. The V gene lost 6 bases and the J gene lost 5 bases, with 10 bases spanning the gap. This CDR3 region has 13 residues. CDR3 loop: CASSLGLNEKLFF. The CDR3, as DNA: TGTGCCAGCTCCCTCGGGCTCAATGAAAAACTGTTTTTT.